Each of the 16 T cell receptor beta chains below was sequenced from the same sample in a study of blood T cell repertoires in COVID-19. Method: immunoSEQ multiplex PCR; TCRdb's copy keeps in-frame clones and lacks some. Seen here are about 480,000 clones, roughly nine tenths observed once, and the top ten hold about 1%. The sequenced sample consisted of peripheral blood. These receptors all stem from a man aged 18 to 30 with COVID-19, enrolled during active disease.

This chain joins TRBV5-5 and TRBJ2-4; 10 positions match TRBD1. In germline, CDR1 is SGHKS, CDR2 YYEKEE (reference sequence). Trimming removed 4 bases from V and 8 bases from J; junction bases left unmatched: 6. This CDR3 contains 14 residues. The CDR3 here is CASSERQGADIQYF. The DNA of the CDR3 is TGTGCCAGCAGCGAGAGACAGGGGGCCGACATTCAGTACTTC.

V is TRBV4-1 and J is TRBJ1-5; TRBD1 might be the D (5 bases). The CDR3 is 16 amino acids. The germline gives CDR1 MGHRA, CDR2 YSYEKL. V dropped 0 bases and J dropped 0 bases, with 9 bases sitting between them. CDR3 protein: CASSQDRGYSNQPQHF. As DNA, the CDR3 is TGCGCCAGCAGCCAAGATAGGGGTTATAGCAATCAGCCCCAGCATTTT.

The chain combines TRBV3-1 (or the pseudogene TRBV3-2) with TRBJ2-5; perhaps TRBD2 as D (6 bases). CDR1 LGHDT and CDR2 YNNKEL come from the germline V gene (reference sequence). This CDR3 has 15 amino acids. V lost 1 base to trimming and J lost 1 base, with 10 bases between them. The DNA of the CDR3 is TGTGCCAGCAGCCAAGTTGCGGGGAGCCAAGAGACCCAGTACTTC. It is translated as CASSQVAGSQETQYF.

The chain has TRBV7-9 and TRBJ2-1; no reliable D call. Trimming shortened V by 5 bases and J by 5 bases, and 16 bases separated the two germline ends. Germline CDR1 and CDR2: SEHNR and FQNEAQ (reference sequence). The CDR3 has 15 amino acids. CDR3 in DNA: TGTGCCAGCAGCCGTCCCGGGTTCAATAACAATGAGCAGTTCTTC. Its translation: CASSRPGFNNNEQFF.

The chain employs TRBV6-5 and TRBJ2-2, with 7 bases matching TRBD2. CDR1 is MNHEY, CDR2 SVGAGI, per germline. The CDR3 extends over 14 amino acids. V shed 10 bases and J 4 bases; nucleotides not matched to a gene: 9. As DNA, the CDR3 is TGTGCCACCCGGCGGGGGATGGGCACCGGGGAGCTGTTTTTT. Translation gives CATRRGMGTGELFF.

The chain carries TRBV15 and TRBJ2-6; D is undetermined. The V end was cut by 1 base, the J end by 0 bases, with 7 bases between. Per germline, CDR1 LNHNV and CDR2 YYDKDF (reference sequence). This CDR3 contains 16 residues. CDR3 sequence (DNA): TGTGCCACCAGCAGAGTTTTCAGCTCTGGGGCCAACGTCCTGACTTTC. Protein sequence: CATSRVFSSGANVLTF.

This clone was seen many times. V usage is TRBV7-6 and J usage is TRBJ2-7; TRBD2 matches at 8 bases. Germline values: CDR1 SGHVS, CDR2 FNYEAQ. The CDR3 is made up of 15 amino acids. J was trimmed by 2 bases and V by 2 bases; bases with no gene match: 5. The chain's CDR3 is CASSLSGGSPYEQYF. CDR3 bases: TGTGCCAGCAGCTTATCGGGGGGGTCTCCCTACGAGCAGTACTTC.

V gene TRBV7-9 combines with J gene TRBJ2-3; weak D call: TRBD1 (6 bases). V was pared by 5 bases and J by 5 bases, with 11 bases between. The CDR3 extends over 13 amino acids. The germline V gene has CDR1 SEHNR and CDR2 FQNEAQ (reference sequence). The CDR3 loop reads CASSVPQGDTQYF. CDR3 DNA sequence: TGTGCCAGCAGCGTACCACAGGGAGATACGCAGTATTTT.

The chain has TRBV7-6 and TRBJ2-3; 8 bases fit TRBD2. Per germline, CDR1 SGHVS and CDR2 FNYEAQ. Trimming removed 0 bases from V and 4 bases from J; junction bases left unmatched: 6. The CDR3 length is 16 residues. The CDR3: CASSLAQGLEADTQYF. The CDR3 DNA reads as TGTGCCAGCAGCTTAGCGCAGGGACTAGAAGCAGATACGCAGTATTTT.

The chain uses TRBV24-1 and TRBJ2-3; 8 bases fit TRBD2. Per germline, CDR1 KGHDR and CDR2 SFDVKD. The CDR3 is 15 residues long. V dropped 3 bases and J dropped 1; count of bases not matched to a gene: 2. The CDR3 region has the DNA TGTGCCACCAGTGATAGCGGGAGTGGCACAGATACGCAGTATTTT. Protein sequence: CATSDSGSGTDTQYF.

The chain uses TRBV2 and TRBJ1-1, with D maybe TRBD1 (5 bases). V lost 4 bases and J lost 2, with 11 bases in between. Germline CDR1 SNHLY, CDR2 FYNNEI. This CDR3 is 14 amino acids long. The DNA of the CDR3 is TGTGCCAGCAGTGTAGGGCAGGGAAACACTGAAGCTTTCTTT. This gives the protein CASSVGQGNTEAFF.

V is TRBV4-1 and J is TRBJ2-2; 7 positions match TRBD1. CDR3 length: 17 residues. The germline CDR1 and CDR2 sequences are MGHRA and YSYEKL. The V segment lost 4 bases and the J segment 2 bases; nucleotides outside the gene matches: 10. CDR3 nucleotides: TGCGCCAGCAGCCCTCAGAAGGGACAGCTTAACACCGGGGAGCTGTTTTTT. This translates into CASSPQKGQLNTGELFF.

The rearrangement joins TRBV4-1 to TRBJ1-6; D is ambiguous. Trimming took off 0 bases at V and 8 bases at J, with 5 bases between the two ends. The CDR3 spans 13 residues. Germline V lookup: CDR1 MGHRA, CDR2 YSYEKL. CDR3 region: CASSQERDSPLHF. DNA of the CDR3: TGCGCCAGCAGCCAAGAACGGGATTCACCCCTCCACTTT.

Notes on this clone: The same CDR3 can be traced to other DNA sequences in this sample. The chain uses TRBV12-3 or TRBV12-4 and TRBJ1-5, with no clear D. V was pared by 3 bases and J by 7 bases, with 10 bases between. The CDR3 loop spans 13 amino acids. The CDR3 DNA follows: TGTGCCAGCAGTTTGGAGGGTGGCCAGCCCCAGCATTTT. Amino acid sequence: CASSLEGGQPQHF.

As DNA, the CDR3 is TGCAGTGCTAGTCACGTAACTAAAGAGACCCAGTACTTC. Translating it yields CSASHVTKETQYF. The chain couples TRBV20-1 to TRBJ2-5; D remains unclear. The CDR3 consists of 13 residues. Trimming took off 3 bases at V and 3 bases at J, with 11 bases between the two ends. Germline V gene sequence: CDR1 DFQATT, CDR2 SNEGSKA (reference sequence).

This chain uses TRBV6-5 with TRBJ1-1; weak D call: TRBD1 (6 bases). This CDR3 has 14 amino acids. The germline CDR1 and CDR2 sequences are MNHEY and SVGAGI. Between the trimmed V and J ends, which lost 4 bases and 1 base, there was a span of 10 bases. The CDR3 spells CASSSKTGNTEAFF. The CDR3 nucleotides read TGTGCCAGCAGTTCCAAGACAGGGAACACTGAAGCTTTCTTT.